Sequencing of this TCR beta chain was carried out in a study of blood T cell repertoires in COVID-19. Overall study context: From the United States, Italy and Spain came samples of acute and convalescent COVID-19. Sources were T cells, B-cell-depleted T cells, or PBMCs; the material itself was cDNA or gDNA.

Repertoires were generated with immunoSEQ multiplex PCR, while TCRdb's copy carries only in-frame clones and drops some. The table shows about 160,000 clones, with 70% to 80% occurring only once. V trimming: 3 bases; J trimming: 0 bases; junction bases outside the gene matches: 5. CDR3 length equals 16 residues. From germline, CDR1 is SGHTS and CDR2 YDEGEE. The V gene is TRBV5-8, the J gene TRBJ2-2; 7 positions agree with TRBD1. The receptor's source is a man in his sixties with acute or convalescent COVID-19. The sequenced sample was peripheral blood. The CDR3 loop is CASSSFGQANTGELFF. The CDR3 DNA sequence: TGTGCCAGCAGCTCCTTTGGACAGGCGAACACCGGGGAGCTGTTTTTT.